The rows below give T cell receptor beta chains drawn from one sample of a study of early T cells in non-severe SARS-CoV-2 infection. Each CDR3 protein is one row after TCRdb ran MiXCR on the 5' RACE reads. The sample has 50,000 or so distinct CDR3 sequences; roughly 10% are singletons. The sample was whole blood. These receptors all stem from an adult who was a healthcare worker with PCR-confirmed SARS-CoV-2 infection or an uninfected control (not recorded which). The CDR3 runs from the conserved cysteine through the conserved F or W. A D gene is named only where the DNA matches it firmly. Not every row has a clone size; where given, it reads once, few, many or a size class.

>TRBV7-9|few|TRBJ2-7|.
CASSLALEQYF
TGTGCCAGCAGCTTAGCCCTCGAGCAGTACTTC
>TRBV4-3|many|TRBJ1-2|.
CASSQERAAIDGYTF
TGCGCCAGCAGCCAAGAAAGGGCGGCTATCGATGGCTACACCTTC
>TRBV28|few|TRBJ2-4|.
CASSFGGAKNIQYF
TGTGCCAGCAGTTTTGGGGGTGCCAAAAACATTCAGTACTTC
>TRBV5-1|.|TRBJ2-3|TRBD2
CASFSGSSDTQYF
TGCGCCAGCTTTAGCGGGAGCTCAGATACGCAGTATTTT
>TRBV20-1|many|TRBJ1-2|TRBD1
CSAPRTGRDYGYTF
TGCAGTGCTCCCCGGACAGGGAGGGACTATGGCTACACCTTC
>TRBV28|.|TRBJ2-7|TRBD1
CASRTPGTGSYEQYF
TGTGCCAGCAGGACACCCGGGACAGGCTCCTACGAGCAGTACTTC
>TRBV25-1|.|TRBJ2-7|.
CASSEVGGGSYEQYF
TGTGCCAGCAGTGAAGTCGGGGGAGGCTCCTACGAGCAGTACTTC
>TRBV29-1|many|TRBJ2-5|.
CSAVGETQYF
TGCAGCGCAGTAGGTGAGACCCAGTACTTC
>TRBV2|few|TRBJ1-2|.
CASSRDGYTF
TGTGCCAGCAGCCGTGATGGCTACACCTTC
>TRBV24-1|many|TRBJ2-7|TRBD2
CATRLSGRIYEQYF
TGTGCCACCCGTTTAAGCGGGAGGATCTACGAGCAGTACTTC
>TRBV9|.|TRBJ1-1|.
CASSVEPSGGTEAFF
TGTGCCAGCAGCGTGGAGCCCAGTGGTGGAACTGAAGCTTTCTTT
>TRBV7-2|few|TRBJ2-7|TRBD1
CASSLEDRGTYEQYF
TGTGCCAGCAGCTTGGAGGACAGGGGAACCTACGAGCAGTACTTC
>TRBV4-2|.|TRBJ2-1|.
CASSQEGALSDNEQFF
TGTGCCAGCAGCCAAGAAGGGGCCCTAAGCGACAATGAGCAGTTCTTC
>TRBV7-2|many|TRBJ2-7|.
CASSLLGEYEQYF
TGTGCCAGCAGCTTACTGGGAGAATACGAGCAGTACTTC
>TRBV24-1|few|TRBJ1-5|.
CATSDADFPSNQPQHF
TGTGCCACCAGTGACGCGGACTTTCCGAGCAATCAGCCCCAGCATTTT
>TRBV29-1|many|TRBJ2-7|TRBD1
CSVSQGAHEQYF
TGCAGCGTCTCACAGGGGGCACACGAGCAGTACTTC
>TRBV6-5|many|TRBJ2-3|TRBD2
CASSAGTINTDTQYF
TGTGCCAGCAGTGCCGGGACTATAAACACAGATACGCAGTATTTT
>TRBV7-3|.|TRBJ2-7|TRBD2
CASSYWASGGYEQYF
TGTGCCAGCAGTTACTGGGCTAGCGGAGGTTACGAGCAGTACTTC
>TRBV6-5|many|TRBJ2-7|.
CASSQTSGEQYF
TGTGCCAGCAGCCAGACCTCCGGCGAGCAGTACTTC
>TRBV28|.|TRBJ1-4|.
CASSRSEKLFF
TGTGCCAGCAGTCGTAGCGAAAAACTGTTTTTT
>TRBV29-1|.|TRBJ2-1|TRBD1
CSVEHRDRYQNEQFF
TGCAGCGTCGAACATCGGGACAGATATCAGAATGAGCAGTTCTTC
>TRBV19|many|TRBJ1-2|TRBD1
CASSAGSPDRGYGYTF
TGTGCCAGTAGTGCCGGAAGCCCGGACAGGGGATATGGCTACACCTTC
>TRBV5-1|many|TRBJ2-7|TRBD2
CASSPGSGRGSTYEQYF
TGCGCCAGCAGCCCGGGTTCAGGGCGGGGGAGCACTTACGAGCAGTACTTC
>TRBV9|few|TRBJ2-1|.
CASSLTPPGNEQFF
TGTGCCAGCAGCCTCACTCCCCCGGGGAATGAGCAGTTCTTC
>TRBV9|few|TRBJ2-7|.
CASSGSGYEQYF
TGTGCCAGCAGCGGATCAGGGTACGAGCAGTACTTC
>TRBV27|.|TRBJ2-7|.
CASSLTGPGEQYF
TGTGCCAGCAGTCTGACAGGTCCGGGCGAGCAGTACTTC
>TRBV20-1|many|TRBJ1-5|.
CSARAPRSNQPQHF
TGCAGTGCTAGAGCCCCCAGGAGCAATCAGCCCCAGCATTTT
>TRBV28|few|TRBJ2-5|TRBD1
CASSPGRTGGQETQYF
TGTGCCAGCAGCCCCGGCCGGACAGGGGGCCAAGAGACCCAGTACTTC
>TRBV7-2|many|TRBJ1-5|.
CASSLVGRSNQPQHF
TGTGCCAGCAGCTTAGTGGGGAGAAGCAATCAGCCCCAGCATTTT
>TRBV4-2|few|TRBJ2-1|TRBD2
CASSQPPSGGGGEQFF
TGTGCCAGCAGCCAACCACCTAGCGGGGGAGGTGGTGAGCAGTTCTTC
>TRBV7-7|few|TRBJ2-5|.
CASSLGAGERETQYF
TGTGCTAGCAGCTTAGGCGCAGGGGAGAGAGAGACCCAGTACTTC
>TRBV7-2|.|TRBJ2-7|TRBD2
CASSSPGLAGGLYEQYF
TGTGCCAGCAGCTCCCCGGGACTAGCGGGAGGGCTCTACGAGCAGTACTTC